This T cell receptor (beta chain) stems from a study of cytomegalovirus exposure and HLA in healthy donors. About the research overall: Ancestry clustering placed roughly four fifths of about 400 genotyped donors in the Caucasian-associated cluster. Study-wide findings and caveats: Productive rates of about 90% or about 30% were seen for most TCR beta V segments in an earlier analysis. TRBV6-2, TRBV6-3 and some other V segments were excluded as indistinguishable. Upon later analysis, HLA-associated TCR beta chains proved more clonally expanded than other, equally common chains.

The PCR used 60 Vbeta and 13 Jbeta primers. Produced via immunoSEQ multiplex PCR; TCRdb's table is partial and in-frame only. The repertoire holds about 200,000 clones, with more than 75% as singletons. About this clone: What it binds is unknown.

This CDR3 has 15 residues. Germline CDR1 is MNHEY and CDR2 is SMNVEV (reference sequence). Trimming left V 3 bases short and J 1 base short, with 12 bases between. The sequenced sample consisted of PBMCs. The chain joins TRBV27 to TRBJ1-1, with D possibly TRBD1 on 6 matching bases. The sequence was collected from a man aged 25-40 years in good health and CMV-seronegative. The CDR3 protein is CASSFQGTANTEAFF. The CDR3 DNA sequence: TGTGCCAGCAGTTTTCAGGGGACCGCGAACACTGAAGCTTTCTTT.